The 15 T cell receptor beta chains below were found in one sample sequenced in a study of spatial heterogeneity in lung cancer. Documented time point: sample taken at primary tumor resection. Their target antigens are unknown. Regarding the study as a whole: Higher tumor mutation counts went along with higher counts of expanded intratumoral alpha and beta TCRs.

TCRdb re-derived calls from the 5' RACE reads in MiXCR, one entry per CDR3 protein. The table lists several thousand distinct CDR3 sequences, 25% to 30% of them singletons. Sequencing was performed on lung tumor tissue, taken at surgery. The receptors originated from a female donor with early-stage non-small cell lung cancer.

The chain uses TRBV7-3 and TRBJ2-2; perhaps D is TRBD1 or TRBD2 (5 bases each). Germline V gene sequence: CDR1 SGHTA, CDR2 FQGTGA. Trimming removed 5 bases at V and 2 bases at J, with 12 bases between. The CDR3 contains 15 residues. CDR3 sequence reads: CASSPSGPNTGELFF. For the CDR3, the DNA is TGTGCCAGCAGCCCCTCGGGGCCTAACACCGGGGAGCTGTTTTTT.

The V call is TRBV5-6, the J call TRBJ2-3; no clear D gene. Trimming removed 5 bases at V and 0 bases at J, with 7 bases between. The V gene's germline CDR1 is SGHDT and CDR2 YYEEEE. The CDR3 has 13 amino acids. The CDR3 sequence is CASRAQSTDTQYF. CDR3 sequence (DNA): TGTGCCAGCAGAGCTCAGAGCACAGATACGCAGTATTTT.

This clonotype is judged medium-sized (0.01 to 0.1%). This chain connects TRBV5-1 to TRBJ1-1; weak D call: TRBD1 (5 bases). V was trimmed by 5 bases and J by 0 bases, leaving 17 bases between them. Germline CDR1 reads SGHRS; CDR2 reads YFSETQ. The CDR3 totals 16 residues. Here the CDR3 DNA reads TGCGCCAGCAGTTTTACAGGACGGGTGATGAACACTGAAGCTTTCTTT. This encodes CASSFTGRVMNTEAFF.

This clonotype turned up a few times. This chain uses TRBV7-6 with TRBJ2-1; TRBD1 agrees at 10 bases. V lost 4 bases to trimming and J lost 1 base; unmatched junction nucleotides: 1. Germline values: CDR1 SGHVS, CDR2 FNYEAQ. The CDR3 spans 15 residues. The DNA for the CDR3 is TGTGCCAGCAGCTCGGACAGGGGGTCCTACAATGAGCAGTTCTTC. Its translation: CASSSDRGSYNEQFF.

By frequency in the sample, this clonotype is large. V usage is TRBV5-1 and J usage is TRBJ2-1; the D gene is possibly TRBD1 (7 bases). V lost 4 bases and J 9 bases, leaving 14 bases between the germline ends. From germline, CDR1 is SGHRS and CDR2 YFSETQ. This CDR3 region has 13 residues. The CDR3 coding sequence is TGCGCCAGCAGCGGGAGACAGGGAGGTGAGCAGTTCTTC. This translates into CASSGRQGGEQFF.

J is TRBJ2-1 and V is TRBV7-2; TRBD2 matches 12 bases. Germline loops: CDR1 SGHTA, CDR2 FQGNSA. The V and J ends lost 5 bases and 7 bases, in that order; junction bases with no gene match: 9. The CDR3 runs 16 residues. Here the CDR3 DNA reads TGTGCCAGCAGCGTACAGACTAGCGGGAGTGGGAATGAGCAGTTCTTC. This translates into CASSVQTSGSGNEQFF.

The rearrangement uses TRBV4-3 and TRBJ2-7; perhaps TRBD2 as D (5 bases). The V and J ends lost 0 bases and 4 bases respectively, with 10 bases between them. This CDR3 is built from 14 residues. Germline loops: CDR1 LGHNA, CDR2 YSLEER. The CDR3 DNA reads TGCGCCAGCAGCCAAGATCGAGGGTTTTACGAGCAGTACTTC. Residues: CASSQDRGFYEQYF.

The V call is TRBV19, the J call TRBJ2-4, with 7 bases that match TRBD1. In germline, CDR1 is LNHDA, CDR2 SQIVND (reference sequence). V lost 4 bases, J lost 0 bases, and 12 bases stayed unmatched. The CDR3 covers 18 residues. In nucleotides, the CDR3 is TGTGCCAGTAGTACCGGACAGGATTACCTTCTAGCCAAAAACATTCAGTACTTC. It encodes CASSTGQDYLLAKNIQYF.

The V call is TRBV7-6, the J call TRBJ2-5; no clear D. The CDR3 has 14 amino acids. CDR1 is SGHVS, CDR2 FNYEAQ, per germline. V dropped 0 bases and J dropped 0 bases, with 5 bases sitting between them. The CDR3 loop reads CASSLAQYQETQYF. CDR3 sequence (DNA): TGTGCCAGCAGCTTAGCCCAGTACCAAGAGACCCAGTACTTC.

This clonotype is classed as medium-sized. V usage is TRBV27 and J usage is TRBJ2-2; the match to TRBD1 covers 9 bases. Trimming took 5 bases from V and 4 from J; bases not matched to a gene: 11. The CDR3 sequence is 17 residues long. The germline gives CDR1 MNHEY, CDR2 SMNVEV (reference sequence). CDR3 sequence (DNA): TGTGCCAGCAGTCGGACTGGACAGGGGCCGGGCACCGGGGAGCTGTTTTTT. It yields the protein CASSRTGQGPGTGELFF.

This clonotype was seen only a few times. This sequence joins TRBV3-1 and TRBJ2-7; TRBD2 matches at 9 bases. The germline V gene encodes CDR1 LGHDT and CDR2 YNNKEL (reference sequence). V lost 4 bases and J lost 6; bases outside the gene matches: 4. The CDR3 has 13 residues. CDR3 sequence: CASSPRAGGEQYF. Here the CDR3 DNA reads TGTGCCAGCAGCCCCCGAGCGGGAGGCGAGCAGTACTTC.

The chain uses TRBV29-1 and TRBJ2-1, with TRBD2 matching 13 bases. Trimming removed 4 bases from V and 4 bases from J; junction bases left unmatched: 10. Germline CDR1 SQVTM, CDR2 ANQGSEA. This CDR3 is built from 17 residues. CDR3 region: CSVGLAGGLNRYNEQFF. The CDR3, as DNA: TGCAGCGTTGGACTAGCGGGAGGCCTCAACCGATACAATGAGCAGTTCTTC.

By its share, this clonotype is large. The gene calls are TRBV7-3 and TRBJ2-6; possibly TRBD1 for D (6 bases). The germline V and J ends were trimmed by 2 bases and 0 bases, with 20 bases remaining between them. Germline V gene lookup returns CDR1 SGHTA and CDR2 FQGTGA. The CDR3 is made up of 20 amino acids. The CDR3 loop is CASSLRGPTTGRSGANVLTF. DNA for the CDR3: TGTGCCAGCAGCTTACGAGGGCCGACGACAGGACGCTCTGGGGCCAACGTCCTGACTTTC.

Sample share makes this clonotype large (0.1 to 1%). The chain joins TRBV3-1 to TRBJ2-7, with a possible D match to TRBD1 (5 bases). Germline V lookup: CDR1 LGHDT, CDR2 YNNKEL (reference sequence). This CDR3 has 15 amino acids. Trimming stripped 0 bases from V and 2 bases from J, with 11 bases between. CDR3 loop: CASSQDGQTPYEQYF. The CDR3 DNA sequence: TGTGCCAGCAGCCAAGACGGACAAACTCCCTACGAGCAGTACTTC.

Regarding this clonotype: A clone one base away is much larger, so this may be a read error. This chain connects TRBV29-1 to TRBJ2-5; no clear D gene. Germline values: CDR1 SQVTM, CDR2 ANQGSEA. This CDR3 is 13 amino acids long. V was shortened by 4 bases and J by 2 bases, with 11 bases between the two germline ends. CDR3 residues: CSVGWWNQETQYF. The CDR3 coding sequence is TGCAGCGTTGGGTGGTGGAATCAAGAGACCCAGTACTTC.